This T cell receptor (beta chain) was recovered during a study of CD8+ T cells in alopecia areata. Study-wide findings and caveats: Tofacitinib yielded significantly lower scalp clonality and fewer expanded CD8+ clones among the top 100. It was observed that many expanded lesional clones persisted in scalp and blood during tofacitinib.

Germline V gives CDR1 SGHRS, CDR2 YFSETQ. V lost 2 bases, J lost 2 bases, and 1 base lay in between. The CDR3 sequence is 11 residues long. This clone was picked up a small number of times. The target antigen is unknown. The sample carries other DNA sequences with the same CDR3. The treatment here: oral pan-JAK inhibitor, 5-10 mg twice daily. Researchers took lesional scalp punch biopsies and peripheral blood from people who were alopecia areata patients. Isolated RNA was reverse transcribed into cDNA used as the sequencing template. TCRdb keeps only in-frame clones here, not all; method: immunoSEQ multiplex PCR. The table shows 160,000 or so clones, with 50% to 75% occurring only once.

Material: CD4+ T cells sorted from blood, obtained at roughly week 55, from a patient treated with tofacitinib. The chain has TRBV5-1 and TRBJ2-5; D gene uncertain. The receptor was isolated from a human donor with alopecia areata. For the CDR3, the DNA is TGCGCCAGCAGCTTACAAGAGACCCAGTACTTC. Its translation is CASSLQETQYF.